This TCR beta chain was captured in a study of T cell repertoires in cytomegalovirus infection. Study details: Through public TCR beta signatures, both CMV infection and matching HLA type were indicated.

In the case of this clonotype: The antigen remains undetermined.

In TCRdb, the reads were re-called with MiXCR into one record per CDR3 protein. The sample has about 900,000 distinct CDR3 sequences; roughly 30% are singletons. The sample here was cultured CD8+ T cells from PBMCs, taken from culture after CMV antigen stimulation. The sequence was collected from a human donor in good health (CMV status not recorded). Some clones in this sample may be carry-over from other donors' samples.

CDR3 region: CASSQQQGMGEAFF. DNA for the CDR3: TGTGCCAGCAGTCAGCAACAGGGAATGGGTGAAGCTTTCTTT. V and J are TRBV27 and TRBJ1-1; the D gene is possibly TRBD1 (6 bases). Germline lookup yields CDR1 MNHEY and CDR2 SMNVEV (reference sequence). V gave up 5 bases and J gave up 7 bases, with 17 bases separating them. The CDR3 is made up of 14 amino acids.